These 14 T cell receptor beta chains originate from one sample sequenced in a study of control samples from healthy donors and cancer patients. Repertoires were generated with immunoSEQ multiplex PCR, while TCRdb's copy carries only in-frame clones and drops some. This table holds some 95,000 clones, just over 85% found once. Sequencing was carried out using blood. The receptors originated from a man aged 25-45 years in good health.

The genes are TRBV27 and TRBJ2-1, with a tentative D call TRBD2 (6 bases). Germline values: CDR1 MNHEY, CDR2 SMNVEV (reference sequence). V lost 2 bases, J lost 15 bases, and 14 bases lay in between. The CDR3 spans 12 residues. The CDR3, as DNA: TGTGCCAGCAGTTTAACTGCGGGGAGTTCGTTCTTC. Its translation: CASSLTAGSSFF.

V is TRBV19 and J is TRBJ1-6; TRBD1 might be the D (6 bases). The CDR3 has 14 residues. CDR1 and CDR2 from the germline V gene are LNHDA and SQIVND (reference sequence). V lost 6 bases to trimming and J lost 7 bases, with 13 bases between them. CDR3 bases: TGTGCCAGTAGCCTCGGGCAGGGGAATTCACCCCTCCACTTT. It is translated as CASSLGQGNSPLHF.

For the CDR3, the DNA is TGTGCCAGCAGGACTGAGCCGGAGCTGTTTTTT. Its translation is CASRTEPELFF. The chain links TRBV2 to TRBJ2-2, with D unresolved. CDR1 and CDR2 from the germline V gene are SNHLY and FYNNEI. Trimming removed 6 bases at V and 10 bases at J, with 9 bases between. The CDR3 is 11 residues long.

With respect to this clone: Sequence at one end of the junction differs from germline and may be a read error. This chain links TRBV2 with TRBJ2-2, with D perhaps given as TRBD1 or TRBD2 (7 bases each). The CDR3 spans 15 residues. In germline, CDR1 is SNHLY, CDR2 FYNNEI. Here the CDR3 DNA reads TGTCCCAGCATTGGGCAGGGGGGGTCAGGCGGGGAGCTGTTTTTT. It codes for CPSIGQGGSGGELFF.

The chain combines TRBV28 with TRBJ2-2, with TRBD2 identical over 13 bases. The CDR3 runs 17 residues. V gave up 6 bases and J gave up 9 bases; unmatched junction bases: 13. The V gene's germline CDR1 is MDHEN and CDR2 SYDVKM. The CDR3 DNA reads TGTGCCAGCAGCACAATGACAGGACTAGCGGGAGTGTGGGAGCTGTTTTTT. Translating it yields CASSTMTGLAGVWELFF.

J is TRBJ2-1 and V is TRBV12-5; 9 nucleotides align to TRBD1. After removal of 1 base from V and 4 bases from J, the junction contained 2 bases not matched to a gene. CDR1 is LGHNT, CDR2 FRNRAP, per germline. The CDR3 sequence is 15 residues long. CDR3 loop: CASGLGTGEYNEQFF. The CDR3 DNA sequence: TGTGCTAGTGGTTTGGGGACAGGGGAATACAATGAGCAGTTCTTC.

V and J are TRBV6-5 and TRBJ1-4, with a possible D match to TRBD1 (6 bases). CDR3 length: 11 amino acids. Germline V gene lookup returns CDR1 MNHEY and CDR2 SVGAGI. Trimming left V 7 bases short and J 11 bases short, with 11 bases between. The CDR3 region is CASTGGGKLFF. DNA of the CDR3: TGTGCCAGCACTGGAGGGGGGAAACTGTTTTTT.

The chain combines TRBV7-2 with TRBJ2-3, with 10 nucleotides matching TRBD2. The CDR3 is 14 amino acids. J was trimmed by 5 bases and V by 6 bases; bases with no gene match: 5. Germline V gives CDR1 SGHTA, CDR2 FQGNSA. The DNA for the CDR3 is TGTGCCAGCAGACAACGACTAGCGGGAGATACGCAGTATTTT. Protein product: CASRQRLAGDTQYF. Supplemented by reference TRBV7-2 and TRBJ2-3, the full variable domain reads GAGVSQSPSNKVTEKGKDVELRCDPISGHTALYWYRQSLGQGLEFLIYFQGNSAPDKSGLPSDRFSAERTGGSVSTLTIQRTQQEDSAVYLCASRQRLAGDTQYFGPGTRLTVL.

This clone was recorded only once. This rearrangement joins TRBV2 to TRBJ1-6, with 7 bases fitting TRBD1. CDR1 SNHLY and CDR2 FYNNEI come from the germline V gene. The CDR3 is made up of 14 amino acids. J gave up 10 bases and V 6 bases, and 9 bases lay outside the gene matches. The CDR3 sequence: CASRHRGEESPLHF. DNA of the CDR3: TGTGCCAGCAGACACAGGGGTGAAGAGTCACCCCTCCACTTT.

This chain's CDR3 is CASSLGLSSGRAEVRDTQYF. The CDR3 DNA is TGTGCCAGCAGCTTGGGGTTGTCTAGCGGGAGGGCCGAGGTAAGAGATACGCAGTATTTT. V and J are TRBV5-4 and TRBJ2-3; 12 nucleotides match TRBD2. The CDR3 is 20 residues long. The ends lost 0 bases at V and 5 bases at J; junction bases unmatched: 16. Germline CDR1 reads SGHNT; CDR2 reads YYREEE (reference sequence).

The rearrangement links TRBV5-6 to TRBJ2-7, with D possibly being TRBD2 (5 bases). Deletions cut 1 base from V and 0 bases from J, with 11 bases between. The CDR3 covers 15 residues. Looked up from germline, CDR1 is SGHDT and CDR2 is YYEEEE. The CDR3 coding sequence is TGTGCCAGCAGCTTGTGGAGGCACAGCTCCTACGAGCAGTACTTC. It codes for CASSLWRHSSYEQYF.

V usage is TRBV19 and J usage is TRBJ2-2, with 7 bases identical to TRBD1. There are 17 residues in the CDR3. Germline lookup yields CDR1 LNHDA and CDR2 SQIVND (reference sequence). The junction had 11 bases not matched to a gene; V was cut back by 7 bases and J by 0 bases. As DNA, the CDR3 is TGTGCCAGTAAACGCCGGGACAGTGGTCCGAACACCGGGGAGCTGTTTTTT. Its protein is CASKRRDSGPNTGELFF.

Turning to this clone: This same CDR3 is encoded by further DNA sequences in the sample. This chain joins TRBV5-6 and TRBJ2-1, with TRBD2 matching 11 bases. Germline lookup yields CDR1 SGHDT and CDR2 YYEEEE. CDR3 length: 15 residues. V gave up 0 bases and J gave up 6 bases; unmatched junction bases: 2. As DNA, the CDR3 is TGTGCCAGCAGCTTGGGGCTAGCGGGAGGCAATGAGCAGTTCTTC. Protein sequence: CASSLGLAGGNEQFF.

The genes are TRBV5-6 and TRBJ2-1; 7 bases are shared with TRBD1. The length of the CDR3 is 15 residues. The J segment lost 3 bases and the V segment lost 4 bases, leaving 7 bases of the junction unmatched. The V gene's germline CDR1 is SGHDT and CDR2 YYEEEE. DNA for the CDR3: TGTGCCAGCAGCCCCCTGGGACAGTACTACAATGAGCAGTTCTTC. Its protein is CASSPLGQYYNEQFF. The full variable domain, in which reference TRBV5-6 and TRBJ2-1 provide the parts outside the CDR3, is DAGVTQSPTHLIKTRGQQVTLRCSPKSGHDTVSWYQQALGQGPQFIFQYYEEEERQRGNFPDRFSGHQFPNYSSELNVNALLLGDSALYLCASSPLGQYYNEQFFGPGTRLTVL.